A single sample is the source of the 32 T cell receptor beta chains below, sequenced in a study of T cells after yellow fever vaccination. TCRdb analysed the 5' RACE reads with MiXCR anew, one entry per CDR3 protein. The sample contains a few hundred thousand distinct CDR3 sequences, roughly 8% of which appear only once. The sequences come from PBMCs, collected roughly 45 days after the first yellow fever vaccination. Receptor source: a young man who received the YFV17D yellow fever vaccine.

CDR3 bases: TGTGCCAGCAGCCGATCCGGGACAGGGAAAGAGACCCAGTACTTC. Translation: CASSRSGTGKETQYF. The rearrangement uses TRBV3-1 and TRBJ2-5, with TRBD1 identical over 9 bases. The CDR3 sequence is 15 residues long. Germline loops: CDR1 LGHDT, CDR2 YNNKEL (reference sequence). The junction had 6 bases not matched to a gene; V was cut back by 4 bases and J by 3 bases.

The rearrangement joins TRBV5-1 to TRBJ1-1; 11 positions agree with TRBD1. The CDR3 is 16 residues long. The junction had 9 bases not matched to a gene; V was cut back by 3 bases and J by 5 bases. Germline assignment: CDR1 SGHRS and CDR2 YFSETQ. Written as DNA, the CDR3 is TGCGCCAGCAGCTATTTCGGACAGGGGGCGGCTACTGAAGCTTTCTTT. As protein: CASSYFGQGAATEAFF.

The chain joins TRBV7-2 to TRBJ1-2; D gene uncertain. CDR3 length: 11 amino acids. The germline V gene has CDR1 SGHTA and CDR2 FQGNSA. Trimming left V 8 bases short and J 5 bases short, with 9 bases between. The CDR3 region has the DNA TGTGCCAGCGGGGTAGAATATGGCTACACCTTC. This encodes CASGVEYGYTF.

This clonotype was picked up a small number of times. The V gene is TRBV11-2, the J gene TRBJ1-3; 10 positions agree with TRBD1. V trimming: 4 bases; J trimming: 3 bases; junction bases outside the gene matches: 3. CDR1 is SGHAT, CDR2 FQNNGV, per germline. The CDR3 is 15 amino acids. CDR3 nucleotides: TGTGCCAGCAGCTGGGGGACAGGGGTTGGAAACACCATATATTTT. It codes for CASSWGTGVGNTIYF. The variable domain in full, completed from reference TRBV11-2 and TRBJ1-3, reads EAGVAQSPRYKIIEKRQSVAFWCNPISGHATLYWYQQILGQGPKLLIQFQNNGVVDDSQLPKDRFSAERLKGVDSTLKIQPAKLEDSAVYLCASSWGTGVGNTIYFGEGSWLTVV.

In its sample, this clonotype was seen many times. The J gene is TRBJ2-5, the V gene TRBV9, with TRBD1 as a possible D gene (5 bases). Germline V gene sequence: CDR1 SGDLS, CDR2 YYNGEE. V was trimmed by 4 bases and J by 4 bases, leaving 14 bases between them. The CDR3 contains 14 residues. The CDR3 spells CASSPRTRTETQYF. The CDR3 DNA reads TGTGCCAGCAGCCCCCGGACACGGACAGAGACCCAGTACTTC.

The CDR3 DNA sequence: TGTGCCAGCAACGTCGTCGAGGGAGATACGCAGTATTTT. It is translated as CASNVVEGDTQYF. The rearrangement uses TRBV2 and TRBJ2-3, with D perhaps matching TRBD2 (5 bases). Germline V gene sequence: CDR1 SNHLY, CDR2 FYNNEI. This CDR3 spans 13 amino acids. The V end lost 7 bases, the J end lost 5 bases, and 13 bases lay between the germline ends. Full variable domain (missing parts from reference TRBV2 and TRBJ2-3): EPEVTQTPSHQVTQMGQEVILRCVPISNHLYFYWYRQILGQKVEFLVSFYNNEISEKSEIFDDQFSVERPDGSNFTLKIRSTKLEDSAMYFCASNVVEGDTQYFGPGTRLTVL.

This clonotype has just a few counts. The J gene is TRBJ2-2, the V gene TRBV2; possibly TRBD1 for D (5 bases). The germline V and J ends were trimmed by 2 bases and 0 bases, with 7 bases remaining between them. From germline, CDR1 is SNHLY and CDR2 FYNNEI. The CDR3 length is 15 residues. The CDR3 nucleotides are TGTGCCAGCAGTGAACAGGGAACGAACACCGGGGAGCTGTTTTTT. It codes for CASSEQGTNTGELFF.

This clonotype came up many times. The chain combines TRBV7-2 with TRBJ1-4, with D unresolved. The CDR3 sequence is 12 residues long. V lost 2 bases to trimming and J lost 8 bases, with 6 bases between them. Per germline, CDR1 SGHTA and CDR2 FQGNSA. CDR3 sequence reads: CASSLNQEKLFF. CDR3 DNA: TGTGCCAGCAGCTTAAATCAGGAAAAACTGTTTTTT.

This clonotype was observed a handful of times. This chain uses TRBV6-2 or TRBV6-3 with TRBJ2-7, with 7 bases that match TRBD2. Per the germline V gene, CDR1 is MNHEY and CDR2 is SVGEGT. J lost 3 bases, V lost 0 bases, and 17 bases had no gene match. The CDR3 runs 19 residues. CDR3 sequence: CASSYSTNPTQAGIYEQYV. Here the CDR3 DNA reads TGTGCCAGCAGTTACTCGACGAACCCGACTCAAGCGGGGATCTACGAGCAGTACGTC.

This clonotype was seen ten or more times. The V call is TRBV7-6, the J call TRBJ1-6, with no clear D. CDR1 is SGHVS and CDR2 is FNYEAQ in the germline V gene. Trimming took off 1 base at V and 8 bases at J, with 3 bases between the two ends. CDR3 length equals 12 residues. The CDR3 DNA follows: TGTGCCAGCAGCTTAGGTGATTCACCCCTCCACTTT. This sequence encodes CASSLGDSPLHF.

V and J are TRBV4-1 and TRBJ2-7; 14 bases align to TRBD2. The CDR3 spans 15 residues. The trim removed 5 bases at V and 5 bases at J, leaving 5 bases unmatched. From germline, CDR1 is MGHRA and CDR2 YSYEKL. The CDR3 sequence is CASSKGLAGVDEQYF. The CDR3 DNA sequence: TGCGCCAGCAGCAAGGGACTAGCGGGGGTCGACGAGCAGTACTTC.

This chain connects TRBV6-2 or TRBV6-3 to TRBJ2-5, with 11 bases aligning to TRBD2. Germline values: CDR1 MNHEY, CDR2 SVGEGT. This CDR3 comprises 13 residues. V shed 10 bases, J shed 4 bases, and the junction held 5 bases outside the gene matches. For the CDR3, the DNA is TGTGCCACCTCCGGGACTAGCGGAGAGACCCAGTACTTC. Translated, it gives CATSGTSGETQYF.

The V call is TRBV28, the J call TRBJ2-7, with 8 nucleotides matching TRBD1. Germline CDR1 is MDHEN and CDR2 is SYDVKM. There are 14 residues in the CDR3. Germline trimming cut 7 bases from V and 6 bases from J; bases unmatched to any gene: 11. In nucleotides, the CDR3 is TGTGCCAGCATGAGGACAGGGCCTTATTTCGAGCAGTACTTC. Amino acid sequence: CASMRTGPYFEQYF.

V and J are TRBV6-1 and TRBJ2-5; no firm D call. Trimming took off 6 bases at V and 7 bases at J, with 15 bases between the two ends. CDR3 length equals 13 residues. Per germline, CDR1 MNHNS and CDR2 SASEGT. The CDR3 loop is CASSAPERATQYF. Written as DNA, the CDR3 is TGTGCCAGCAGCGCCCCAGAGCGCGCGACCCAGTACTTC.

The chain combines TRBV6-1 with TRBJ1-1; 9 positions agree with TRBD1. The ends lost 7 bases at V and 3 bases at J; junction bases unmatched: 3. The CDR3 has 13 residues. Germline lookup yields CDR1 MNHNS and CDR2 SASEGT. CDR3 sequence (DNA): TGTGCCAGCAATCGACAGGGGGACACTGAAGCTTTCTTT. It encodes CASNRQGDTEAFF.

The CDR3: CASSYRQPQETQYF. CDR3 bases: TGTGCCAGCAGCTACCGACAGCCCCAAGAGACCCAGTACTTC. V gene TRBV7-2 combines with J gene TRBJ2-5; D might be TRBD1 (5 bases). Germline V lookup: CDR1 SGHTA, CDR2 FQGNSA. CDR3 size: 14 residues. With 4 bases removed from V and 1 base from J, the gap between germline ends came to 10 bases.

The chain couples TRBV6-1 to TRBJ2-3; unclear D gene. Trimming pared 3 bases from V and 2 bases from J, leaving 12 bases between. Germline lookup yields CDR1 MNHNS and CDR2 SASEGT. The CDR3 extends over 15 amino acids. CDR3 sequence: CASSDSPKATDTQYF. CDR3 nucleotides: TGTGCCAGCAGTGACAGTCCGAAGGCCACAGATACGCAGTATTTT.

This clonotype was detected many times. This chain joins TRBV6-5 and TRBJ1-2; D gene ambiguous. The CDR3 covers 14 residues. Germline-derived CDR1 and CDR2 are MNHEY and SVGAGI. V was shortened by 0 bases and J by 0 bases, with 5 bases between the two germline ends. For the CDR3, the DNA is TGTGCCAGCAGTTACTCTACAGCTAACTATGGCTACACCTTC. Protein sequence: CASSYSTANYGYTF.

This chain uses TRBV4-3 with TRBJ2-3; D is perhaps TRBD2 (7 bases). CDR1 and CDR2 (germline): LGHNA, YSLEER. There are 14 residues in the CDR3. Trimming stripped 3 bases from V and 7 bases from J, with 14 bases between. The CDR3 coding sequence is TGCGCCAGCAGCCAGGGAGGGGGGGCATATACGCAGTATTTT. Its translation: CASSQGGGAYTQYF.

The chain carries TRBV6-5 and TRBJ1-6; 8 bases line up with TRBD1. The CDR3 extends over 14 amino acids. CDR1 MNHEY and CDR2 SVGAGI come from the germline V gene. Germline trimming cut 4 bases from V and 9 bases from J; bases unmatched to any gene: 5. CDR3 in amino acids: CASSSDRGGSPLHF. The CDR3 DNA is TGTGCCAGCAGTTCCGACAGGGGAGGTTCACCCCTCCACTTT.

This clonotype was observed many times. The chain is built from TRBV25-1 and TRBJ2-7, with D maybe TRBD2 (6 bases). CDR3 length: 16 residues. Trimming left V 1 base short and J 2 bases short, with 15 bases between. The germline V gene encodes CDR1 MGHDK and CDR2 SYGVNS. CDR3 residues: CASSESGEENPYEQYF. The CDR3 nucleotides read TGTGCCAGCAGTGAATCGGGGGAGGAGAACCCCTACGAGCAGTACTTC.

This clonotype was counted a few times. The rearrangement joins TRBV7-9 to TRBJ2-2; D gene unclear. There are 14 residues in the CDR3. The ends were cut back, 7 bases at V and 4 bases at J, with 13 bases in the middle. Looked up from germline, CDR1 is SEHNR and CDR2 is FQNEAQ (reference sequence). The CDR3: CASNPPLTTGELFF. The CDR3 DNA is TGTGCCAGCAACCCGCCCCTAACCACCGGGGAGCTGTTTTTT.

This clonotype was observed many times. The rearrangement uses TRBV3-1 and TRBJ2-1, with 8 bases fitting TRBD1. Unmatched junction bases numbered 7, after V lost 4 bases and J lost 8 bases. Germline V lookup: CDR1 LGHDT, CDR2 YNNKEL (reference sequence). CDR3 length: 14 residues. The CDR3 reads CASSRGQEKDEQFF. The DNA for the CDR3 is TGTGCCAGCAGCCGGGGACAGGAAAAAGATGAGCAGTTCTTC.

This clonotype was seen only a few times. The chain uses TRBV20-1 and TRBJ2-7, with a weak D call TRBD1 (5 bases). Trimming cost V 4 bases and J 5 bases, with 9 bases left between them. Germline V gene sequence: CDR1 DFQATT, CDR2 SNEGSKA (reference sequence). CDR3 length: 11 residues. The CDR3 DNA reads as TGCAGTGCTACGACAGACCACGAGCAGTACTTC. Translating gives CSATTDHEQYF.

This sequence joins TRBV7-9 and TRBJ2-7, with 8 nucleotides matching TRBD1. Germline V gene data show CDR1 as SEHNR and CDR2 as FQNEAQ (reference sequence). This CDR3 has 17 amino acids. The V gene end was trimmed by 2 bases and the J gene end by 3 bases; junction bases not matched to a gene: 12. In nucleotides, the CDR3 is TGTGCCAGCAGCTTAAAAAGGTCCGAGACAGGGGTCTACGAGCAGTACTTC. Protein: CASSLKRSETGVYEQYF. The full variable domain, in which reference TRBV7-9 and TRBJ2-7 provide the parts outside the CDR3, is DTGVSQNPRHKITKRGQNVTFRCDPISEHNRLYWYRQTLGQGPEFLTYFQNEAQLEKSRLLSDRFSAERPKGSFSTLEIQRTEQGDSAMYLCASSLKRSETGVYEQYFGPGTRLTVT.

At least ten counts were recorded for this clonotype. V gene TRBV19 combines with J gene TRBJ2-1; 7 nucleotides line up with TRBD1. The CDR3 consists of 13 residues. CDR1 and CDR2 (germline): LNHDA, SQIVND (reference sequence). J was trimmed by 7 bases and V by 4 bases; bases with no gene match: 4. CDR3 bases: TGTGCCAGTAGTACTTACAGGGGTAATGAGCAGTTCTTC. It translates to CASSTYRGNEQFF.

The gene calls are TRBV7-2 and TRBJ2-3, with 10 bases identical to TRBD1. Germline CDR1 SGHTA, CDR2 FQGNSA. CDR3 length equals 15 residues. With V trimmed by 3 bases and J by 4 bases, 4 bases remained unmatched. CDR3: CASSFPGQGPDTQYF. Here the CDR3 DNA reads TGTGCCAGCAGCTTCCCGGGACAGGGGCCAGATACGCAGTATTTT. Filled out from reference TRBV7-2 and TRBJ2-3, the complete variable domain reads GAGVSQSPSNKVTEKGKDVELRCDPISGHTALYWYRQSLGQGLEFLIYFQGNSAPDKSGLPSDRFSAERTGGSVSTLTIQRTQQEDSAVYLCASSFPGQGPDTQYFGPGTRLTVL.

The sample holds a few counts of this clonotype. The rearrangement joins TRBV28 to TRBJ2-5; 7 nucleotides align to TRBD1. Germline V gives CDR1 MDHEN, CDR2 SYDVKM. The CDR3 extends over 16 amino acids. V trimming: 6 bases; J trimming: 2 bases; junction bases outside the gene matches: 12. The CDR3 protein is CASSPSSPGQQETQYF. CDR3 DNA: TGTGCCAGCAGCCCAAGCTCCCCGGGACAGCAAGAGACCCAGTACTTC.

This clonotype has just a few counts. This chain connects TRBV6-2 or TRBV6-3 to TRBJ1-5; 7 bases match TRBD1. This CDR3 region has 15 residues. Per the germline V gene, CDR1 is MNHEY and CDR2 is SVGEGT. Trimming took 5 bases from V and 5 from J; bases not matched to a gene: 9. CDR3 region: CASSLTGAADQPQHF. The CDR3 nucleotides are TGTGCCAGCAGTCTTACAGGGGCCGCAGATCAGCCCCAGCATTTT.

This clonotype was seen a few times. V and J are TRBV5-1 and TRBJ2-6, with D perhaps TRBD1 (6 bases). The V and J ends lost 0 bases and 2 bases respectively, with 18 bases between them. Germline CDR1 and CDR2: SGHRS and YFSETQ. This CDR3 is 19 amino acids long. The CDR3 DNA reads TGCGCCAGCAGCTTGGAGGCAGGGAGAGGGGGAGCTGGGGCCAACGTCCTGACTTTC. This sequence encodes CASSLEAGRGGAGANVLTF.

This clonotype appeared a few times. The V gene is TRBV7-2, the J gene TRBJ1-1, with TRBD1 identical over 7 bases. This CDR3 comprises 14 residues. Germline CDR1 and CDR2: SGHTA and FQGNSA. Trimming took 4 bases from V and 4 from J; bases not matched to a gene: 6. CDR3 protein: CASSSGQRITEAFF. The CDR3 DNA reads TGTGCCAGCAGCTCGGGACAGAGGATCACTGAAGCTTTCTTT.

This clonotype was seen only a few times. The CDR3 DNA reads TGTGCCAGCAGTTATCTAAGGGACTCACCCCTCCACTTT. Translating it yields CASSYLRDSPLHF. The J gene is TRBJ1-6, the V gene TRBV6-2 or TRBV6-3; a weak D match, TRBD1 (5 bases). Looked up from germline, CDR1 is MNHEY and CDR2 is SVGEGT. The CDR3 has 13 amino acids. Trimming took off 3 bases at V and 10 bases at J, with 10 bases between the two ends.